This T cell receptor beta chain was profiled in a study of identical twins. Points from the study as a whole: Cross-sectional statistical analysis, not tracking of the same donors, underpinned the conclusions. Partly confounded zero-insertion analyses could result from invariant MAIT and iNKT cells.

Unique molecular identifiers were present on cDNA, and template switching added a universal primer site. TCRdb used MiXCR to reprocess the 5' RACE reads, holding one entry per CDR3 protein. The top ten hold 0.25% to 0.3% of the sample, which has about 1.7 million distinct CDR3 sequences, around 33% seen once. V lost 1 base and J lost 6; bases outside the gene matches: 7. Germline V gene data show CDR1 as SNHLY and CDR2 as FYNNEI. CDR3 length equals 15 residues. A remark on this clonotype: Antigen: not known.

Input material: cord blood. The chain joins TRBV2 to TRBJ2-7; the match to TRBD2 covers 9 bases. The receptor was isolated from a newborn girl in good health. The chain's CDR3 is CASSEEGLASCEQYF. CDR3 nucleotide sequence: TGTGCCAGCAGTGAAGAGGGACTAGCCAGCTGCGAGCAGTACTTC.